This T cell receptor (beta chain) came from a study of molecular identifiers for immune sequencing clone quantification. This CDR3 has 14 amino acids. Germline lookup yields CDR1 DFQATT and CDR2 SNEGSKA (reference sequence). The V end was cut by 2 bases, the J end by 5 bases, with 15 bases between. Overall study results and limits: Clones above 20 RNA copies contained over 99% of effector molecules and under 1% of naive molecules.

TCRdb ran MiXCR on the PCR reads and lists one entry per CDR3 protein. The repertoire holds under 650,000 distinct CDR3 sequences, just under 20% seen once, with 0.85% to 0.9% in the top ten. In the case of this clonotype: Its antigen is not identified.

The chain combines TRBV20-1 with TRBJ2-5; either TRBD1 or TRBD2 may fit D (5 bases each). Input material: naive CD8+ T cells from blood, with Jurkat cell RNA spiked in. Subset in this sample: FACS-sorted CD8+CD4-CCR7+CD45RA+ naive T cells. The sequence was collected from a human donor in good health. Some libraries in this study had Jurkat cell RNA spiked in. The DNA for the CDR3 is TGCAGTGCTAGACCTCGAGGGGCTGGGGAGACCCAGTACTTC. It translates to CSARPRGAGETQYF.